The clone carrying this T cell receptor (beta chain) turned up a few times. What it binds is unknown. From germline, CDR1 is SGDLS and CDR2 YYNGEE. There are 14 residues in the CDR3. V lost 2 bases and J lost 1, with 6 bases in between. The sample originates from a study of shared clonotypes between healthy human individuals. About the research overall: CD4 naive and memory got three plates each, CD8 naive two, CD8 memory one. Study results and caveats: Blood alone was sampled, and tissue repertoires likely differ. Clonotypes shared by all four sorted-subset donors had higher generation probabilities than non-shared clonotypes.

TCRdb's copy holds only in-frame clones and misses some; the assay was immunoSEQ multiplex PCR. The data contain approximately 120,000 clones, more than 65% of them singletons. CD8 memory comprised CD45RO+ plus CCR7-negative CD45RA+ TemRA cells. The chain joins TRBV9 to TRBJ2-2; the D is unclear. This receptor was identified in a woman under 40 in good health. The specimen was memory CD8+ T cells sorted from blood. Subset denoted: CD45RO+ cells pooled with CCR7-negative TemRA cells. The CDR3 DNA sequence: TGTGCCAGCAGCGTTTTGTTGAACACCGGGGAGCTGTTTTTT. Translating it yields CASSVLLNTGELFF.